This T cell receptor beta chain is drawn from a study of blood T cell repertoires in COVID-19. Sequencing was performed with immunoSEQ multiplex PCR; in TCRdb, only in-frame clones are kept and a portion is missing. The table records roughly 140,000 clones, around four fifths of them present only once. Individuals drawn from approximately 26 US areas were roughly 18 to 100 years old. The CDR3 has 14 residues. The V gene's germline CDR1 is SGDLS and CDR2 YYNGEE. The V segment lost 4 bases and the J segment 2 bases; nucleotides outside the gene matches: 2. The genes are TRBV9 and TRBJ2-5; 10 bases agree with TRBD2. Sequencing was performed on PBMCs or T cells enriched from blood (not recorded which). The TCR comes from a man aged 50 to 60 who had recovered from COVID-19. CDR3 bases: TGTGCCAGCAGCTCTAGCGGGGGACAAGAGACCCAGTACTTC. Translated: CASSSSGGQETQYF.